The source of this TCR beta chain is a study of blood T cell repertoires in COVID-19. Study overall: From T cells, B-cell-depleted T cells, or PBMCs came the material, which was cDNA or gDNA.

As processed by the authors: For nucleated cells, counts were estimated from reference gene primer amplification. Clones were read by immunoSEQ multiplex PCR, and TCRdb kept only the in-frame ones, dropping some. V and J calls and clone size are given by that table; D and trimming were obtained from the DNA. The table records some 130,000 clones, nearly 70% of them present only once. This receptor was obtained from a woman aged 70 to 79 with acute or convalescent COVID-19. Material: peripheral blood.

CDR3 in DNA: TGTGCCAGCAGCTTAGGTCCAGGGGCGTACAATGAGCAGTTCTTC. It is translated as CASSLGPGAYNEQFF. The V and J genes are TRBV11-3 and TRBJ2-1; D might be TRBD1 (6 bases). V was pared by 1 base and J by 4 bases, with 11 bases between. From germline, CDR1 is SGHNT and CDR2 YENEEA. This CDR3 is 15 amino acids long.